The present T cell receptor beta chain was sequenced within a study of T cells expressing NK-cell markers. Study at large: The authors derived TCR beta repertoires from sorted CD3+CD56+NKG2C+, CD3+CD56+NKG2C- and CD3+CD56-NKG2C+ T cells. Study-level points and caveats: Specificity for HCMV among expanded NKG2C+ T cell clones was not established.

TCRdb re-called the 5' RACE reads and catalogs CDR3 proteins one per entry, DNA excluded. In total, the table holds about 15,000 distinct CDR3 sequences. Worth noting for this clonotype: What it recognizes is unknown.

CDR1 and CDR2 (germline): LNHDA, SQIVND (reference sequence). CDR3 length: 13 residues. This rearrangement joins TRBV19 to TRBJ1-1; TCRdb picks TRBD1, but there is no DNA to check that call. This receptor was obtained from a man aged 18-70 years in good health. Sequencing input: blood T cells: a sorted CD56 or NKG2C T cell subset, CD4+ or CD8+ T cells, or bulk PBMC T cells (not recorded which). CDR3: CASSPGSNTEAFF.